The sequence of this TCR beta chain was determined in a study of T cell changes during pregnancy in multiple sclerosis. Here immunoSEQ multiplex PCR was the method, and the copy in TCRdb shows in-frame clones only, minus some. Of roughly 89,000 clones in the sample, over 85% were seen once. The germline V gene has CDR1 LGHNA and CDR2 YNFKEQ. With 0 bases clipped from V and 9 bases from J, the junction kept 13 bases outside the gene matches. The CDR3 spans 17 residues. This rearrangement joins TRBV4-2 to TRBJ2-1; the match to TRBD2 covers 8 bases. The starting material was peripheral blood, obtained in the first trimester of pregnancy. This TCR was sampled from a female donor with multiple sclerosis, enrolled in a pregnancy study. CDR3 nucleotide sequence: TGTGCCAGCAGCCAAGACGCGGGGGGCCCACGTCGCAGTGAGCAGTTCTTC. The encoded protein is CASSQDAGGPRRSEQFF.